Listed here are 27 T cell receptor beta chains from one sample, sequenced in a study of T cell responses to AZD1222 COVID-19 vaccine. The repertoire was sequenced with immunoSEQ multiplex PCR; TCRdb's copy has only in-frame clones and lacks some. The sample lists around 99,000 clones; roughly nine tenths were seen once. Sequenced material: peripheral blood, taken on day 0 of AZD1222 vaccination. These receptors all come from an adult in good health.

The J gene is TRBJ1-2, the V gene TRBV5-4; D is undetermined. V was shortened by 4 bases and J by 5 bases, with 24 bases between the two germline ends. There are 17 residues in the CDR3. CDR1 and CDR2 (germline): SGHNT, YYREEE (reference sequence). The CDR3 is CASSPSPSAIPGYGYTF. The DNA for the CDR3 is TGTGCCAGCAGCCCGTCGCCTTCCGCCATACCGGGGTATGGCTACACCTTC.

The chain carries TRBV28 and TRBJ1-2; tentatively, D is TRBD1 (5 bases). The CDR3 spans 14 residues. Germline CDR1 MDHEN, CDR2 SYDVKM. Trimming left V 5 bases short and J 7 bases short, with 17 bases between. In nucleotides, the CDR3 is TGTGCCAGCAGTACCCGGACAATCGTGGGTGGCTACACCTTC. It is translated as CASSTRTIVGGYTF.

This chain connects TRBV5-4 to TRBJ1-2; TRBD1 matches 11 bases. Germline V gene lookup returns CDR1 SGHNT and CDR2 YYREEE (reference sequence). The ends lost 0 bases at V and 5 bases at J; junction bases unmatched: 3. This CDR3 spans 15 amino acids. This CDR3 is CASSLAGQGAYGYTF. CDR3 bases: TGTGCCAGCAGCTTGGCTGGACAGGGGGCTTATGGCTACACCTTC.

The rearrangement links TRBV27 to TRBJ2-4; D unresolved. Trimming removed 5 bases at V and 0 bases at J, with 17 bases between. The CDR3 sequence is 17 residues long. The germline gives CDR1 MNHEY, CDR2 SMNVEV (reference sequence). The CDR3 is CASSSRSGDLAKNIQYF. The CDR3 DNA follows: TGTGCCAGCAGTAGCCGGTCAGGAGATCTAGCCAAAAACATTCAGTACTTC.

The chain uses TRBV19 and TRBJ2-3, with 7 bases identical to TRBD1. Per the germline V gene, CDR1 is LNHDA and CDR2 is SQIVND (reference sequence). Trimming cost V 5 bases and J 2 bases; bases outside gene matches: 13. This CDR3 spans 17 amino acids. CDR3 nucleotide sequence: TGTGCCAGTAGTGTGATGAACAGGGGAAAACTCACAGATACGCAGTATTTT. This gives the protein CASSVMNRGKLTDTQYF. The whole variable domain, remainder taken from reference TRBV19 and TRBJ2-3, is DGGITQSPKYLFRKEGQNVTLSCEQNLNHDAMYWYRQDPGQGLRLIYYSQIVNDFQKGDIAEGYSVSREKKESFPLTVTSAQKNPTAFYLCASSVMNRGKLTDTQYFGPGTRLTVL.

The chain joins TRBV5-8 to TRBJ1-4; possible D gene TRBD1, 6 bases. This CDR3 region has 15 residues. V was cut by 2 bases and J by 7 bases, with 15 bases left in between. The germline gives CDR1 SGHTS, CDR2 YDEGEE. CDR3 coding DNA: TGTGCCAGCAGCTTTAACCGGCCAGGGGTTGAAAAACTGTTTTTT. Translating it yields CASSFNRPGVEKLFF.

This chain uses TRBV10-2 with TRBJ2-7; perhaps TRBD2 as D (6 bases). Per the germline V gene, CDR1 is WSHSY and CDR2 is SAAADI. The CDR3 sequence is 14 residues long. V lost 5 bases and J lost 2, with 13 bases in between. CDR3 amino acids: CASSYDSGTYEQYF. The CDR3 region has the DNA TGCGCCAGCAGTTATGATAGCGGAACCTACGAGCAGTACTTC.

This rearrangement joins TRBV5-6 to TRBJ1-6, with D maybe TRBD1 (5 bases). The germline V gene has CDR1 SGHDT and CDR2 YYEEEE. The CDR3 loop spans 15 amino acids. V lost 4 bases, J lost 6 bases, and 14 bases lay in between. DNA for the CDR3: TGTGCCAGCAGCCTCGGGGGGTCCCCTAATTCACCCCTCCACTTT. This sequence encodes CASSLGGSPNSPLHF.

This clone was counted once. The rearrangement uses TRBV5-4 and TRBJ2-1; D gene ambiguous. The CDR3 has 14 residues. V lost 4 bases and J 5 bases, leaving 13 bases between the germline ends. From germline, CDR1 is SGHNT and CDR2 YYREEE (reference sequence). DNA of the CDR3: TGTGCCAGCAGCCCCGACTTGGGCCACAATGAGCAGTTCTTC. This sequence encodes CASSPDLGHNEQFF. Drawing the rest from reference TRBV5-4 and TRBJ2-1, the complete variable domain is ETGVTQSPTHLIKTRGQQVTLRCSSQSGHNTVSWYQQALGQGPQFIFQYYREEENGRGNFPPRFSGLQFPNYSSELNVNALELDDSALYLCASSPDLGHNEQFFGPGTRLTVL.

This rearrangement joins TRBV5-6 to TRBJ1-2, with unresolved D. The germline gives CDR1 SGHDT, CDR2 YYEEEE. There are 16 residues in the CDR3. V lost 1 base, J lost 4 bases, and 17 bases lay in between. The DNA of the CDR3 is TGTGCCAGCAGCTTGTTCGGTCAGACTACTTCCTATGGCTACACCTTC. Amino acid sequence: CASSLFGQTTSYGYTF.

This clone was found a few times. CDR3 nucleotides: TGTGCCAGCAGTGAAGAGGCGGAACCAGTTCCGTTCTTC. Residues: CASSEEAEPVPFF. This rearrangement joins TRBV2 to TRBJ2-1, with D unresolved. The V gene's germline CDR1 is SNHLY and CDR2 FYNNEI. The V end was cut by 1 base, the J end by 15 bases, with 16 bases between. The CDR3 spans 13 residues.

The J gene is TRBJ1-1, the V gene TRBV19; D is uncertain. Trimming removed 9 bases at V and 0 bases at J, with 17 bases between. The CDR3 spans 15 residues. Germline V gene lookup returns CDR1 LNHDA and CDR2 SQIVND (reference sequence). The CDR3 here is CASALRVGLNTEAFF. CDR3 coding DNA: TGTGCCAGCGCCCTCCGGGTAGGGCTGAACACTGAAGCTTTCTTT. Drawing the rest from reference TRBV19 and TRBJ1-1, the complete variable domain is DGGITQSPKYLFRKEGQNVTLSCEQNLNHDAMYWYRQDPGQGLRLIYYSQIVNDFQKGDIAEGYSVSREKKESFPLTVTSAQKNPTAFYLCASALRVGLNTEAFFGQGTRLTVV.

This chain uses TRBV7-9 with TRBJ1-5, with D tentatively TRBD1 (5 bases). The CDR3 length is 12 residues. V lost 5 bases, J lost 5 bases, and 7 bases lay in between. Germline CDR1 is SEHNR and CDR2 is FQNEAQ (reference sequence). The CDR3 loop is CASSRGDQPQHF. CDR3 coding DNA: TGTGCCAGCAGCCGAGGGGATCAGCCCCAGCATTTT.

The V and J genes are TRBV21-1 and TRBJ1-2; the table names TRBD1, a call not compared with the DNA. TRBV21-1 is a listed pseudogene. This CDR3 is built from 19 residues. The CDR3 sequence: CASSKKGRGPGGPFYGYTF. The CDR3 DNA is TGTGCCAGCAGCAAAAAGGGCCGGGGGCCAGGGGGACCCTTCTATGGCTACACCTTC.

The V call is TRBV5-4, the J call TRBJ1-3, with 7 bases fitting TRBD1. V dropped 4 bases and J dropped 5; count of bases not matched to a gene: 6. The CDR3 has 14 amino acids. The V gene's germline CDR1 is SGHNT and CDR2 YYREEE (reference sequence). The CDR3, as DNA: TGTGCCAGCAGCCCGGGACAGTCCCGAAACACCATATATTTT. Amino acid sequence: CASSPGQSRNTIYF.

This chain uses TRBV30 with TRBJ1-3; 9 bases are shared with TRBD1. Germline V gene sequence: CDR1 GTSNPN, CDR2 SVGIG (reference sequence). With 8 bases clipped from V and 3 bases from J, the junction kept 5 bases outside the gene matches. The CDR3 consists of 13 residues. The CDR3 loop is CARTGADGNTIYF. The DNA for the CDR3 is TGTGCCCGGACAGGGGCCGATGGAAACACCATATATTTT.

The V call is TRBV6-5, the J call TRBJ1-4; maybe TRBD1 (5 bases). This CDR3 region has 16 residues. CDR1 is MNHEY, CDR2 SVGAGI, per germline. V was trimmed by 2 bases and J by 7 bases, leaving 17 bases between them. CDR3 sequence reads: CASSYRSGSGPEKLFF. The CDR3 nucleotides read TGTGCCAGCAGTTACCGATCAGGGTCGGGACCTGAAAAACTGTTTTTT.

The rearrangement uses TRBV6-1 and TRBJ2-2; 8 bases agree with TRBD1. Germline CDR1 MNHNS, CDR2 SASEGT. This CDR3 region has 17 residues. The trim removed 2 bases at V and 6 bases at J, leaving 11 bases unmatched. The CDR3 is CASSEWDRPKRAGELFF. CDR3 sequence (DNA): TGTGCCAGCAGTGAATGGGACAGGCCCAAAAGGGCCGGGGAGCTGTTTTTT.

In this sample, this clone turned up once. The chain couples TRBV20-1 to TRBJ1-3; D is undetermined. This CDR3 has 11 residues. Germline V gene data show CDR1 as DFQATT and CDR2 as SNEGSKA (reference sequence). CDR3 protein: CSPVAGNTIYF. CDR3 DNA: TGCAGCCCTGTCGCCGGAAACACCATATATTTT.

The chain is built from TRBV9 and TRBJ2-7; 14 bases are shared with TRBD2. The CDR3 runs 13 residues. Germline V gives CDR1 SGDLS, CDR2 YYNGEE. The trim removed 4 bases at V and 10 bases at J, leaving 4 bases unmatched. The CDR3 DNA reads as TGTGCCAGCAGCCCCGGGACTAGCGGGGGACAGTACTTC. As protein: CASSPGTSGGQYF. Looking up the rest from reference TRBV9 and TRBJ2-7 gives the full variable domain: DSGVTQTPKHLITATGQRVTLRCSPRSGDLSVYWYQQSLDQGLQFLIQYYNGEERAKGNILERFSAQQFPDLHSELNLSSLELGDSALYFCASSPGTSGGQYFGPGTRLTVT.

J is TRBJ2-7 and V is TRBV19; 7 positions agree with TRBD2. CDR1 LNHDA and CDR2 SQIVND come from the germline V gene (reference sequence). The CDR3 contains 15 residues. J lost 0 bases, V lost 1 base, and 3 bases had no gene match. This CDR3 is CASSIVGGSSYEQYF. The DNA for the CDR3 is TGTGCCAGTAGTATAGTCGGCGGGAGCTCCTACGAGCAGTACTTC. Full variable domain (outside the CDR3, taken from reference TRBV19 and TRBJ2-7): DGGITQSPKYLFRKEGQNVTLSCEQNLNHDAMYWYRQDPGQGLRLIYYSQIVNDFQKGDIAEGYSVSREKKESFPLTVTSAQKNPTAFYLCASSIVGGSSYEQYFGPGTRLTVT.

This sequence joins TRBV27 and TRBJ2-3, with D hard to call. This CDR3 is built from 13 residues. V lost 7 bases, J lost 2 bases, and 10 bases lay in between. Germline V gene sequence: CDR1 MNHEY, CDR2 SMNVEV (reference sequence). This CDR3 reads CASIDTNTDTQYF. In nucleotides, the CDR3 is TGTGCCAGCATAGACACCAACACAGATACGCAGTATTTT.

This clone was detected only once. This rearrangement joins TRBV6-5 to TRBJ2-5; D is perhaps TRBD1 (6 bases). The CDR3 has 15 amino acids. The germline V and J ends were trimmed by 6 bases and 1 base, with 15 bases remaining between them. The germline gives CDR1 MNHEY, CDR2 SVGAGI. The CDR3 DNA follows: TGTGCCAGCAGCGGGCAGGGGATATCCCAAGAGACCCAGTACTTC. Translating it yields CASSGQGISQETQYF.

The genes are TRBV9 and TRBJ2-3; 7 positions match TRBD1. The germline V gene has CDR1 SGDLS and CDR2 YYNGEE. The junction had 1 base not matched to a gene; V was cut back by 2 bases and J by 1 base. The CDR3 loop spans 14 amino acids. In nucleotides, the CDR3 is TGTGCCAGCAGCGTCCAGGGGGGCACAGATACGCAGTATTTT. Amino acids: CASSVQGGTDTQYF.

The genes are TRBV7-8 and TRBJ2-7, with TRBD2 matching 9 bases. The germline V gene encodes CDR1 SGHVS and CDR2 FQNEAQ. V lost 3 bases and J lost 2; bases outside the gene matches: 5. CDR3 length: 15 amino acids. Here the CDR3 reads CASSFHASGTYEQYF. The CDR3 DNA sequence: TGTGCCAGCAGCTTTCATGCTAGCGGGACCTACGAGCAGTACTTC.

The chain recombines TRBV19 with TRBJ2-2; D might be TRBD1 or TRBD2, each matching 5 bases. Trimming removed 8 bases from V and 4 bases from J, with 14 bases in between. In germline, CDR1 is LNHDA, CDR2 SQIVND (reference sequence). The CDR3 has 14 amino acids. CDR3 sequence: CASHSGRSTGELFF. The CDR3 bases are TGTGCCAGTCATTCGGGACGGAGCACCGGGGAGCTGTTTTTT.

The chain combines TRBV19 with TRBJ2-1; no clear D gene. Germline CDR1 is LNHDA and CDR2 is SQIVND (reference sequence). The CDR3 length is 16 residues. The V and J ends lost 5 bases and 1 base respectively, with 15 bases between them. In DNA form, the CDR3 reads TGTGCCAGTAGTCCCCGACTGTACCGTTCCTACAATGAGCAGTTCTTC. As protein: CASSPRLYRSYNEQFF.